This T cell receptor beta chain was recorded in a study of T cells in Graves' hyperthyroidism and ophthalmopathy (dated by TCRdb to the late 2010s). In terms of the full investigation: Peripheral blood was sampled at the time of initial diagnosis, prior to any treatment. TCR V-J signatures able to tell the groups apart were searched for in a discovery cohort of approximately 95 patients, of whom 43 had Graves' ophthalmopathy and about 60 had stable Graves' hyperthyroidism. Prospective prediction of ophthalmopathy was tested in an independent validation cohort consisting of 18 hyperthyroidism patients and approximately 16 patients who later progressed to ophthalmopathy. For training and testing, the 100 patients in the discovery cohort were randomly divided in a 7:3 ratio. In several Graves' hyperthyroidism patients, the study also compared T-cell repertoires from thyroid tissue with T-cell repertoires from blood. Following sampling, methimazole starting at 30 mg daily was given to hyperthyroidism patients, and high-dose intravenous methylprednisolone was given to ophthalmopathy patients. The paper reports TCR Vbeta CDR3 sequencing of roughly 140 peripheral blood samples: fewer than 50 ophthalmopathy, approximately 74 hyperthyroidism and around 17 progressor patients. What the research found in general, with its limitations: In cross-validation, a model built on a 13 V-J signature told ophthalmopathy apart from stable hyperthyroidism with 85% to 90% sensitivity and roughly 81% specificity, and in testing the same model reached 80%/75%. Sample size was not statistically predetermined, and investigators were not blinded to group allocation. Most expanded thyroid clonotypes (frequency above 0.001) were also detected in blood, a finding suggesting that blood repertoires may reflect thyroid immune responses. In validation, the model predicted progression to ophthalmopathy with 55% to 71% sensitivity and approximately 74% specificity, a median of approximately 6.5 months before onset.

There are a few counts of this clonotype. Which antigen it targets is not known. It has no much larger one-base neighbor in the sample; base qualities were not kept. The TCR beta CDR3 regions were amplified from the RNA transcripts. For the first round of RT-PCR on the TCR CDR3, the HTBI primer set was used together with the Qiagen OneStep RT-PCR kit. Libraries were constructed in a second round of multiplex PCR, after which size selection and purification were carried out. Paired-end sequencing of the libraries was performed with 100 bp reads on an Illumina HiSeq2000. Turning to the authors' computational methods: SOAPnuke was used to process the raw data, with reads discarded if the reads contained adapters or uncalled bases, had a mean Phred below 15, or lacked an exact constant-primer or identifier match. COPE v1.2.5 was used to merge the high-quality paired reads, and each unique nucleotide sequence was defined as a clonotype. MiTCR v1.1 was used to align clonotypes to the IMGT TRBV, TRBD and TRBJ reference segments. The analysis included only V-J combinations with a frequency above 0.0001, which together covered 99% to 99.2% of the repertoires. A TCS score was defined as the ratio between F50 (clonal expansion) and ExV (chaos), using BLOSUM62-based TCRdist between CDR3 peptides within each V-J. Welch's t-statistics and random forest reduced 514 V-J features to 13, which were used in a naive Bayes classifier (R e1071). The public reads were quality trimmed at Q25 with fastp and then assembled into clones with MiXCR by TCRdb, keeping productive beta chains. Here each entry gathers all rows of one CDR3 protein and keeps the most common genes and DNA. The V and J calls were not made by the authors but by TCRdb's processing. Here the sample has hundreds of thousands of distinct CDR3 sequences; about 15% occur a single time. Clones ranked in the top ten supply roughly 24% of the sample.

Counted from cysteine to phenylalanine, this CDR3 has 13 amino acids. Only the CDR3 portion is preserved as DNA: 39 bases, with reading frame beginning at the first base. The germline V gene (reference sequence) specifies DFQATT as CDR1 and SNEGSKA as CDR2. Here V drops 6 bases and J drops 6 bases, and the junction holds 5 bases not matched to any gene. Graves' hyperthyroidism was defined as stable when no progression to ophthalmopathy occurred over 18 months of follow-up. The hyperthyroidism patients were between 18 and 65 years old and newly diagnosed, with a disease duration of less than 2 months. The study excluded patients with uncontrolled infections, other autoimmune diseases, pregnancy or lactation. Diagnoses were established on the basis of clinical symptoms, serum thyroxine and TRAb, thyroid ultrasound, and orbital computed tomography. PBMCs were isolated from approximately 10 ml of fresh peripheral blood by Ficoll-Paque density gradient centrifugation. Total RNA was extracted with Trizol reagent, and quality was checked on an Agilent 2100 Bioanalyzer.

The receptor was isolated from a woman aged 25 to 45 with Graves' hyperthyroidism. The chain was built from TRBV20-1 and TRBJ1-6, with 7 middle bases fitting TRBD1. Material: blood. The CDR3 protein is CSARQGGNSPLHF. The sequenced DNA: TGCAGTGCCAGACAGGGTGGTAATTCACCCCTCCACTTT.